This record concerns one T cell receptor beta chain sequence. Its antigen is unidentified. The record originates from a study of T-cell reconstitution after alpha-beta-depleted transplantation in children. The V segment lost 4 bases and the J segment 0 bases; nucleotides outside the gene matches: 5. The CDR3 totals 15 residues. In germline, CDR1 is SGHRS, CDR2 YFSETQ. The library targeted TCRbeta and was prepared with unique molecular identifiers. One entry per CDR3 protein, called by TCRdb with MiXCR from the PCR reads. The data hold roughly 150,000 distinct CDR3 sequences, with around 10% observed a single time. Points from the study as a whole: Among T cells one year after transplant, newly produced cells accounted for most counts and diversity. Certain patients had high TCRbeta diversity at day 60, and it came from recipient T cells and thymic progenitors that survived.

This sequence originates from a boy aged 2 to 10 with acute myeloid leukemia, due to receive a stem cell transplant. The chain is built from TRBV5-1 and TRBJ1-1, with TRBD1 matching 8 bases. The sequenced sample was PBMCs, obtained before TCRalphabeta/CD19-depleted stem cell transplant. CDR3 in amino acids: CASSVWTGMNTEAFF. CDR3 in DNA: TGCGCCAGCAGCGTCTGGACAGGGATGAACACTGAAGCTTTCTTT.